These 30 T cell receptor beta chains were all obtained from the same sample, sequenced in a study of T cell responses to AZD1222 COVID-19 vaccine. The assay was immunoSEQ multiplex PCR, and TCRdb's table has in-frame clones only and misses some. This repertoire shows 150,000 or so clones, roughly 90% found once; its top ten account for 15% to 20%. Sequenced here: peripheral blood, sampled on day 0 of AZD1222 vaccination. The source is an adult in good health.

The V call is TRBV6-5, the J call TRBJ2-1; perhaps D is TRBD1 or TRBD2 (5 bases each). The CDR3 has 15 residues. V lost 6 bases to trimming and J lost 6 bases, with 18 bases between them. The germline V gene has CDR1 MNHEY and CDR2 SVGAGI. The CDR3 is CASSRSGGSSNEQFF. CDR3 in DNA: TGTGCCAGCAGCCGTTCTGGGGGATCGTCCAATGAGCAGTTCTTC.

The chain links TRBV5-1 to TRBJ1-5; 7 bases align to TRBD1. Germline CDR1 and CDR2: SGHRS and YFSETQ. The V and J ends lost 4 bases and 2 bases, in that order; junction bases with no gene match: 6. The CDR3 runs 15 residues. The CDR3 reads CASSPGTERNQPQHF. DNA of the CDR3: TGCGCCAGCAGCCCCGGGACAGAGCGCAATCAGCCCCAGCATTTT.

The genes are TRBV19 and TRBJ1-4, with D maybe TRBD1 (5 bases). The germline CDR1 and CDR2 sequences are LNHDA and SQIVND (reference sequence). This CDR3 contains 15 residues. V was pared by 3 bases and J by 0 bases, with 8 bases between. CDR3 sequence (DNA): TGTGCCAGTAGTATGGAGACAGCAACTAATGAAAAACTGTTTTTT. This translates into CASSMETATNEKLFF.

V gene TRBV2 combines with J gene TRBJ1-1; TRBD1 is a possible D gene (5 bases). The ends were cut back, 4 bases at V and 2 bases at J, with 8 bases in the middle. The CDR3 is made up of 13 amino acids. Germline loops: CDR1 SNHLY, CDR2 FYNNEI. CDR3 coding DNA: TGTGCCAGCAGTGCGGGACTCAACACTGAAGCTTTCTTT. It is translated as CASSAGLNTEAFF.

This sequence joins TRBV6-5 and TRBJ1-3; the D is unclear. This CDR3 comprises 15 residues. V shed 4 bases and J shed 0 bases, with 10 bases lying between them. Germline values: CDR1 MNHEY, CDR2 SVGAGI. CDR3 coding DNA: TGTGCCAGCAGTTCCGGACGTTACTCTGGAAACACCATATATTTT. This codes for CASSSGRYSGNTIYF.

This clone showed up just a few times. J is TRBJ1-1 and V is TRBV10-2; unclear D gene. The CDR3 loop spans 12 amino acids. Per the germline V gene, CDR1 is WSHSY and CDR2 is SAAADI. Trimming removed 8 bases at V and 1 base at J, with 8 bases between. CDR3 in amino acids: CASVGGNTEAFF. DNA for the CDR3: TGCGCCAGCGTGGGAGGGAACACTGAAGCTTTCTTT.

This clone turned up a few times. The chain has TRBV15 and TRBJ2-3; 11 bases line up with TRBD2. V lost 0 bases to trimming and J lost 4 bases; unmatched junction nucleotides: 0. The CDR3 sequence is 15 residues long. Germline CDR1 reads LNHNV; CDR2 reads YYDKDF (reference sequence). CDR3 loop: CATSRDSGGADTQYF. CDR3 DNA: TGTGCCACCAGCAGAGATAGCGGGGGGGCAGATACGCAGTATTTT. Using reference TRBV15 and TRBJ2-3 for the parts outside the CDR3, the full variable domain is DAMVIQNPRYQVTQFGKPVTLSCSQTLNHNVMYWYQQKSSQAPKLLFHYYDKDFNNEADTPDNFQSRRPNTSFCFLDIRSPGLGDTAMYLCATSRDSGGADTQYFGPGTRLTVL.

V usage is TRBV2 and J usage is TRBJ2-7; 9 positions match TRBD1. V shed 8 bases and J 6 bases; nucleotides not matched to a gene: 8. This CDR3 contains 13 residues. Germline V gives CDR1 SNHLY, CDR2 FYNNEI. This chain's CDR3 is CASRRDREGEQYF. DNA for the CDR3: TGTGCCAGCCGAAGGGACAGGGAGGGCGAGCAGTACTTC.

V gene TRBV7-2 combines with J gene TRBJ2-1; a weak D match, TRBD2 (6 bases). The CDR3 totals 13 residues. Looked up from germline, CDR1 is SGHTA and CDR2 is FQGNSA. V lost 7 bases and J lost 8, with 15 bases in between. CDR3 nucleotide sequence: TGTGCCAGCAACCCAAGCAGGGAGGATGAGCAGTTCTTC. Translating gives CASNPSREDEQFF.

CDR3 amino acids: CASSIAASGSPEQYF. The CDR3 region has the DNA TGTGCCAGTAGTATAGCTGCTAGCGGGAGCCCCGAGCAGTACTTC. V gene TRBV19 combines with J gene TRBJ2-7, with 10 bases matching TRBD2. Germline V CDR1 and CDR2: LNHDA, SQIVND (reference sequence). The CDR3 covers 15 residues. V was clipped by 1 base and J by 6 bases; unmatched bases: 6.

The chain carries TRBV7-2 and TRBJ2-1; 8 positions agree with TRBD2. The V gene's germline CDR1 is SGHTA and CDR2 FQGNSA. The CDR3 spans 15 residues. V lost 5 bases to trimming and J lost 6 bases; unmatched junction nucleotides: 9. The CDR3 region has the DNA TGTGCCAGCAGCCTGCGGGGGGCACCGACCAATGAGCAGTTCTTC. As protein: CASSLRGAPTNEQFF.

The V and J genes are TRBV5-6 and TRBJ1-4; no clear D. This CDR3 has 16 residues. Germline V lookup: CDR1 SGHDT, CDR2 YYEEEE. The germline V and J ends were trimmed by 1 base and 3 bases, with 13 bases remaining between them. This chain's CDR3 is CASSLTSAGANEKLFF. For the CDR3, the DNA is TGTGCCAGCAGCTTGACCTCAGCGGGAGCTAATGAAAAACTGTTTTTT.

This rearrangement joins TRBV15 to TRBJ2-7, with 9 nucleotides matching TRBD1. This CDR3 spans 16 amino acids. V shed 1 base and J 1 base; nucleotides not matched to a gene: 5. Germline values: CDR1 LNHNV, CDR2 YYDKDF (reference sequence). The CDR3 protein is CATSRVGTGKSYEQYF. In DNA, the CDR3 is TGTGCCACCAGCAGAGTCGGGACAGGGAAATCCTACGAGCAGTACTTC.

The rearrangement uses TRBV11-1 and TRBJ2-5, with 7 bases aligning to TRBD2. The CDR3 spans 13 residues. Germline lookup yields CDR1 SGHAT and CDR2 FQDESV (reference sequence). Unmatched junction bases numbered 3, after V lost 5 bases and J lost 3 bases. Here the CDR3 DNA reads TGTGCCAGCAGCCGGGACTATAAAGAGACCCAGTACTTC. Translated, it gives CASSRDYKETQYF. Supplemented by reference TRBV11-1 and TRBJ2-5, the full variable domain reads EAEVAQSPRYKITEKSQAVAFWCDPISGHATLYWYRQILGQGPELLVQFQDESVVDDSQLPKDRFSAERLKGVDSTLKIQPAELGDSAMYLCASSRDYKETQYFGPGTRLLVL.

The V and J genes are TRBV9 and TRBJ1-2, with D perhaps TRBD1 (6 bases). Germline CDR1 SGDLS, CDR2 YYNGEE. The CDR3 sequence is 15 residues long. The V and J ends lost 4 bases and 3 bases respectively, with 16 bases between them. The CDR3 loop is CASSTRTRGHYGYTF. CDR3 nucleotide sequence: TGTGCCAGCAGCACCCGCACCAGGGGTCACTATGGCTACACCTTC.

The chain has TRBV19 and TRBJ2-7; TRBD1 might be the D (5 bases). The V gene's germline CDR1 is LNHDA and CDR2 SQIVND (reference sequence). This CDR3 has 14 residues. V was shortened by 5 bases and J by 0 bases, with 11 bases between the two germline ends. CDR3 nucleotide sequence: TGTGCCAGTAGTTCCGGGCAGGGCTCCTACGAGCAGTACTTC. This sequence encodes CASSSGQGSYEQYF.

J is TRBJ1-5 and V is TRBV19, with D possibly being TRBD1 (5 bases). The CDR3 contains 16 residues. Germline V CDR1 and CDR2: LNHDA, SQIVND (reference sequence). V shed 5 bases and J shed 4 bases, with 18 bases lying between them. The CDR3 DNA follows: TGTGCCAGTAGTCGCCGGGAGGGGTCCCCTAATCAGCCCCAGCATTTT. Its protein product is CASSRREGSPNQPQHF. Looking up the rest from reference TRBV19 and TRBJ1-5 gives the full variable domain: DGGITQSPKYLFRKEGQNVTLSCEQNLNHDAMYWYRQDPGQGLRLIYYSQIVNDFQKGDIAEGYSVSREKKESFPLTVTSAQKNPTAFYLCASSRREGSPNQPQHFGDGTRLSIL.

This clone was seen only a few times. This sequence joins TRBV3-1 (or the pseudogene TRBV3-2) and TRBJ1-5, with D tentatively TRBD1 (6 bases). Trimming left V 4 bases short and J 5 bases short, with 12 bases between. This CDR3 is 14 amino acids long. Per germline, CDR1 LGHDT and CDR2 YNNKEL (reference sequence). CDR3 DNA: TGTGCCAGCAGCCCACGGGACACCTATCAGCCCCAGCATTTT. Protein: CASSPRDTYQPQHF.

The V call is TRBV9, the J call TRBJ2-1; 10 positions agree with TRBD2. With V trimmed by 0 bases and J by 5 bases, 5 bases remained unmatched. Germline assignment: CDR1 SGDLS and CDR2 YYNGEE. The CDR3 sequence is 16 residues long. CDR3 residues: CASSVGPLAGDNEQFF. The CDR3 region has the DNA TGTGCCAGCAGCGTAGGCCCTCTAGCGGGGGACAATGAGCAGTTCTTC.

The CDR3 protein is CASSLGHSSNYGYTF. CDR3 DNA sequence: TGTGCCAGCAGCTTAGGTCACAGCTCCAACTATGGCTACACCTTC. This chain links TRBV11-2 with TRBJ1-2; D remains unclear. The CDR3 is 15 amino acids. V was cut by 1 base and J by 2 bases, with 11 bases left in between. Germline V lookup: CDR1 SGHAT, CDR2 FQNNGV.

The chain uses TRBV27 and TRBJ1-1, with 9 bases lining up with TRBD1. This CDR3 is 20 amino acids long. Unmatched junction bases numbered 14, after V lost 0 bases and J lost 0 bases. Germline V gives CDR1 MNHEY, CDR2 SMNVEV (reference sequence). CDR3 sequence: CASSLSSQGARRDMNTEAFF. CDR3 sequence (DNA): TGTGCCAGCAGTTTATCGTCACAGGGGGCAAGAAGGGACATGAACACTGAAGCTTTCTTT.

The V call is TRBV10-3, the J call TRBJ1-1, with D maybe TRBD1 (6 bases). Germline V gene sequence: CDR1 ENHRY, CDR2 SYGVKD. Trimming pared 4 bases from V and 0 bases from J, leaving 9 bases between. The CDR3 runs to 14 residues. CDR3 amino acids: CAISARGVNTEAFF. The CDR3 coding sequence is TGTGCCATCAGTGCAAGGGGGGTGAACACTGAAGCTTTCTTT.

The sample holds one count of this clone. J is TRBJ2-7 and V is TRBV29-1; no definite D call. Germline CDR1 is SQVTM and CDR2 is ANQGSEA. The CDR3 spans 13 residues. Trimming cost V 4 bases and J 2 bases, with 12 bases left between them. The CDR3 sequence: CSVGSAEAYEQYF. CDR3 bases: TGCAGCGTTGGGTCGGCGGAAGCCTACGAGCAGTACTTC.

The rearrangement links TRBV29-1 to TRBJ1-1, with no clear D. The CDR3 covers 16 residues. CDR1 and CDR2 from the germline V gene are SQVTM and ANQGSEA. V lost 3 bases to trimming and J lost 0 bases, with 17 bases between them. The CDR3 here is CSVETGRVLMNTEAFF. The CDR3 DNA reads as TGCAGCGTTGAGACTGGGAGGGTGTTAATGAACACTGAAGCTTTCTTT.

This chain joins TRBV21-1 and TRBJ2-2; no check of the table's D call, TRBD1, against the DNA was made. TRBV21-1 is a listed pseudogene. The CDR3 runs 19 residues. Here the CDR3 DNA reads TGTGCCAGCAGCAACGTCGGACAGGCGACTCGGTTGTACACCGGGGAGCTGTTTTTT. Translating it yields CASSNVGQATRLYTGELFF.

The chain recombines TRBV27 with TRBJ1-1; D not resolved. Germline V lookup: CDR1 MNHEY, CDR2 SMNVEV (reference sequence). The germline V and J ends were trimmed by 0 bases and 6 bases, with 8 bases remaining between them. The length of the CDR3 is 13 residues. The CDR3 here is CASSLSTAAEAFF. The CDR3 DNA sequence: TGTGCCAGCAGTTTATCGACGGCGGCTGAAGCTTTCTTT.

The chain combines TRBV24-1 with TRBJ2-2; D is unresolved. The ends were cut back, 4 bases at V and 0 bases at J, with 11 bases in the middle. The germline V gene has CDR1 KGHDR and CDR2 SFDVKD. The CDR3 sequence is 16 residues long. This chain's CDR3 is CATSDPSTSNTGELFF. CDR3 sequence (DNA): TGTGCCACCAGTGACCCGTCGACTTCGAACACCGGGGAGCTGTTTTTT.

This clone came up a few times. The CDR3 DNA reads TGTGCCAGTAGTATACGGACAGTTCCTGGCTACACCTTC. It encodes CASSIRTVPGYTF. The V and J genes are TRBV19 and TRBJ1-2, with D tentatively TRBD1 (6 bases). CDR1 and CDR2 (germline): LNHDA, SQIVND (reference sequence). This CDR3 region has 13 residues. Trimming left V 2 bases short and J 7 bases short, with 11 bases between.

Points on this clone: The junction shows a germline mismatch at one end, possibly a read error. V gene TRBV7-3 combines with J gene TRBJ2-2, with a weak D call TRBD2 (6 bases). This CDR3 has 15 amino acids. The germline gives CDR1 SGHTA, CDR2 FQGTGA. DNA for the CDR3: TGTGCCAGCACCTTAGCGGTCTCGAACACCGGGGAGCTGTTTTTT. Its translation is CASTLAVSNTGELFF. The whole variable domain, remainder taken from reference TRBV7-3 and TRBJ2-2, is GAGVSQTPSNKVTEKGKYVELRCDPISGHTALYWYRQSLGQGPEFLIYFQGTGAADDSGLPNDRFFAVRPEGSVSTLKIQRTERGDSAVYLCASTLAVSNTGELFFGEGSRLTVL.

This sequence joins TRBV4-1 and TRBJ1-1; D is perhaps TRBD1 (5 bases). Germline CDR1 and CDR2: MGHRA and YSYEKL. V gave up 1 base and J gave up 3 bases, with 6 bases separating them. The CDR3 loop spans 13 amino acids. Here the CDR3 reads CASSQGRDTEAFF. DNA for the CDR3: TGCGCCAGCAGCCAAGGCAGGGACACTGAAGCTTTCTTT.